The clone carrying this T cell receptor beta chain has only a few counts. Its antigen is unidentified. Assay used: immunoSEQ multiplex PCR; TCRdb lists only in-frame clones, some missing. Among roughly 40,000 clones listed, about 86% were seen once. This sample stems from a study of OX40 agonist ivuxolimab in advanced cancers. Whole-study context: The group had a mean age of around 64 years, ranged from about 20 to 79, and was 80% to 85% male.

Overall study results and limits: Among the lowest peripheral clonal expansion occurred in 0.1-3.0 mg/kg partial responders. No determination was made of the antigen specificity of the expanded peripheral T cells.

On cycle 4 day 1 and cycle 7 day 1, as well as at baseline, blood was sampled. V lost 0 bases to trimming and J lost 0 bases, with 9 bases between them. In germline, CDR1 is SGDLS, CDR2 YYNGEE. The CDR3 is 15 residues long. Sequenced material: CD4+ or CD8+ T cells sorted from blood, taken in a trial of the OX40 agonist ivuxolimab. This sequence was found in an adult with an advanced solid tumor such as melanoma, head and neck, liver or kidney cancer. V gene TRBV9 combines with J gene TRBJ1-2; perhaps TRBD1 as D (5 bases). CDR3 region: CASSVGAGTNYGYTF. CDR3 DNA sequence: TGTGCCAGCAGCGTAGGGGCAGGGACTAACTATGGCTACACCTTC.